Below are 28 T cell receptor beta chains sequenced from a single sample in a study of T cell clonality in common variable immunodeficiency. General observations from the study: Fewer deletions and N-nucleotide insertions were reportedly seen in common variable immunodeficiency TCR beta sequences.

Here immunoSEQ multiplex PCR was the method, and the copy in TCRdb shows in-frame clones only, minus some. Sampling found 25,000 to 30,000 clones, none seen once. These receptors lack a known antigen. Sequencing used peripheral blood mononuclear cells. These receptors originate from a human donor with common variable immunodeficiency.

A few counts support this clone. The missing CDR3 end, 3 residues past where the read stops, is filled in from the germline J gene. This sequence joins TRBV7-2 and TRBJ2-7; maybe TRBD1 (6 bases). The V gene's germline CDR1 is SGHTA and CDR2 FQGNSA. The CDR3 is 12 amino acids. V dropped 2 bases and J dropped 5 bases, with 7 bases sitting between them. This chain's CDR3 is CASSLQGNEQYF. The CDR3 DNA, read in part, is TGTGCCAGCAGCTTACAGGGGAACGAG.

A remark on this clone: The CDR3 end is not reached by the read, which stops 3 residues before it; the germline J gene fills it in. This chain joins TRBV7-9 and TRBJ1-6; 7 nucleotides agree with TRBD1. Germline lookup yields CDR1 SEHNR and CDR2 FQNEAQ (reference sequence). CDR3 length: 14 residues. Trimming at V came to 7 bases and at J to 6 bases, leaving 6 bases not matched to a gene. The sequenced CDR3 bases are TGTGCCAGCAACAAACAGGGGATTAATTCACCC. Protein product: CASNKQGINSP. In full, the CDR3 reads CASNKQGINSPLHF.

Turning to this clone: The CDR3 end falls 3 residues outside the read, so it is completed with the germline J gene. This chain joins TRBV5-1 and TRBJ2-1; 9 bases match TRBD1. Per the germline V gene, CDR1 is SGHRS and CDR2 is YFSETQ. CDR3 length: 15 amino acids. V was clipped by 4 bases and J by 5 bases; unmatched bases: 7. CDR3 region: CASSGTGQGNNEQFF. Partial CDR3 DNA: TGCGCCAGCAGCGGAACGGGACAGGGAAACAATGAG.

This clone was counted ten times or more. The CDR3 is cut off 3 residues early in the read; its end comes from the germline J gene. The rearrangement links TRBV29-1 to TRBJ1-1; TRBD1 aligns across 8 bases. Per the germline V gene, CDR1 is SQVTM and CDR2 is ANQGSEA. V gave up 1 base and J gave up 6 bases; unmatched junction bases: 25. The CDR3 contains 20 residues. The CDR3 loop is CSVEVFPSKTGANIRPEAFF. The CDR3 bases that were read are TGCAGCGTTGAAGTTTTTCCCTCAAAGACAGGGGCAAATATTCGCCCTGAA.

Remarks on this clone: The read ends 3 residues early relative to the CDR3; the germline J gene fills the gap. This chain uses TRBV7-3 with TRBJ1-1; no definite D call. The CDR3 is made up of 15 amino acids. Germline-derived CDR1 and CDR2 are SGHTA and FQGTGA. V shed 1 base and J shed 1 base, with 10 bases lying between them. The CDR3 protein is CASSLRRGSNTEAFF. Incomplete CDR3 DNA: TGTGCCAGCAGCTTAAGGCGGGGTTCGAACACTGAA.

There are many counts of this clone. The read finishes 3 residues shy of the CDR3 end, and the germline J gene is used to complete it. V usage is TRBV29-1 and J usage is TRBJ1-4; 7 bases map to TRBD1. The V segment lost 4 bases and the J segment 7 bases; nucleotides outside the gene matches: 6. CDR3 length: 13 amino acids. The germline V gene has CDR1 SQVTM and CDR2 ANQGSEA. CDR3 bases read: TGCAGCGTTGCCCGACAGGGAGGTGAAAAA. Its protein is CSVARQGGEK. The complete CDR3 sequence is CSVARQGGEKLFF.

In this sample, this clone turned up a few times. CDR3 loop: CASSVSQGASDEQFF. CDR3 DNA (partial): TGTGCCAGCAGTGTAAGTCAGGGGGCGAGTGATGAG. The chain couples TRBV2 to TRBJ2-1; 8 bases are a match to TRBD1. The read halts 3 residues ahead of the CDR3 end, with the missing end drawn from the germline J gene. Germline-derived CDR1 and CDR2 are SNHLY and FYNNEI. Germline trimming cut 4 bases from V and 8 bases from J; bases unmatched to any gene: 10. The CDR3 contains 15 residues.

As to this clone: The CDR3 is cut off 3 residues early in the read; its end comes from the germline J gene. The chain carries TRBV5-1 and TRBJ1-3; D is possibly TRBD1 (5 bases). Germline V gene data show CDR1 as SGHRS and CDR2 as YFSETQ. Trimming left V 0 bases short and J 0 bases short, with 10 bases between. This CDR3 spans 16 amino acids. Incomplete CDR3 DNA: TGCGCCAGCAGCTTGGGACAGTTAGACTCTGGAAACACC. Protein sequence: CASSLGQLDSGNT. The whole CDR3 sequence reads CASSLGQLDSGNTIYF.

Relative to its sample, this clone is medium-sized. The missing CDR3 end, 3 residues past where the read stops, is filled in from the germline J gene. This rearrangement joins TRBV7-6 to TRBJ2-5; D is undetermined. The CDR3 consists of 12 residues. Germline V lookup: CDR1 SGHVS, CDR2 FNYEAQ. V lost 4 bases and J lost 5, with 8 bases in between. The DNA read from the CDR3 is TGTGCCAGCAGCTCCCACGGGGAGACC. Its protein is CASSSHGET. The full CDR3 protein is CASSSHGETQYF.

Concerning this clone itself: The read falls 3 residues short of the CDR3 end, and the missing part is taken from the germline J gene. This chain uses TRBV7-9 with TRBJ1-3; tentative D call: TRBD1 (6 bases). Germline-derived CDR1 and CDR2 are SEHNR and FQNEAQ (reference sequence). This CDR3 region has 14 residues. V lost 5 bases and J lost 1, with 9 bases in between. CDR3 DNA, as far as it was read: TGTGCCAGCAGCCTACAGGGATCTGGAAACACC. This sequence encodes CASSLQGSGNT. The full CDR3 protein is CASSLQGSGNTIYF. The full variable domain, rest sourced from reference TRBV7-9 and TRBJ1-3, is DTGVSQNPRHKITKRGQNVTFRCDPISEHNRLYWYRQTLGQGPEFLTYFQNEAQLEKSRLLSDRFSAERPKGSFSTLEIQRTEQGDSAMYLCASSLQGSGNTIYFGEGSWLTVV.

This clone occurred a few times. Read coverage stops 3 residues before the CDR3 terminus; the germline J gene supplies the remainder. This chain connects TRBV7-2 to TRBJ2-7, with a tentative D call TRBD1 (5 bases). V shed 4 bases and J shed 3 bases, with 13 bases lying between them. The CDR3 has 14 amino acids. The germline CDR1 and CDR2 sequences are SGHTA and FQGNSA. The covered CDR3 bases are TGTGCCAGCAGCTCCTGGGGCGCCGTCTACGAG. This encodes CASSSWGAVYE. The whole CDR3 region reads CASSSWGAVYEQYF.

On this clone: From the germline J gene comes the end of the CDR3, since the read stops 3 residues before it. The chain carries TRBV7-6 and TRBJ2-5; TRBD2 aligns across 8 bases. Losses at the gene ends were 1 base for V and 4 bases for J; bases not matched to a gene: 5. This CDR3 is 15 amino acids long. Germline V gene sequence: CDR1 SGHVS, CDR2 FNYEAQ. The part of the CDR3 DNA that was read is TGTGCCAGCAGCTTAGGCGGCGGGGGGAGAGAGACC. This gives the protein CASSLGGGGRET. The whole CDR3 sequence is CASSLGGGGRETQYF.

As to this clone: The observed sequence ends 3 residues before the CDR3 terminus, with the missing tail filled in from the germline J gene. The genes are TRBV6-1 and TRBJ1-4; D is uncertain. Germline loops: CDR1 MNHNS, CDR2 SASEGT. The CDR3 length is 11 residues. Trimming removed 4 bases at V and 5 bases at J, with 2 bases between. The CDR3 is CASSVNEKLFF. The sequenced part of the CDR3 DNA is TGTGCCAGCAGTGTAAATGAAAAA.

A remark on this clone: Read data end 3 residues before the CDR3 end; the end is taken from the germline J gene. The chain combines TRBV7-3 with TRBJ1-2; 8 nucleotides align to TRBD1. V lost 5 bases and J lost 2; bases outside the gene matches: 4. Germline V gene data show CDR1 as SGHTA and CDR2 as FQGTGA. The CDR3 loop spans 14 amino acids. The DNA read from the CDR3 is TGTGCCAGCAGCCCCACAGGGGGGAACTATGGC. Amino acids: CASSPTGGNYG. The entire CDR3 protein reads CASSPTGGNYGYTF.

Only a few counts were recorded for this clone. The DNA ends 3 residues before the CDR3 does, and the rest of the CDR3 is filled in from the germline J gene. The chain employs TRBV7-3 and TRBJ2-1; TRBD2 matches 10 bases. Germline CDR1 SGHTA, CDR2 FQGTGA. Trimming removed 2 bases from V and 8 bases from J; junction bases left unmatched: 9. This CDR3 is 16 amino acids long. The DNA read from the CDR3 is TGTGCCAGCAGCTTAGCAGCGGGGGGGGGTAAGGATGAG. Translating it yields CASSLAAGGGKDE. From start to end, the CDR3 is CASSLAAGGGKDEQFF.

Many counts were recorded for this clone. The CDR3 sequence: CASSLVGVANTGELFF. CDR3 bases read: TGTGCCAGCAGCTTAGTTGGTGTGGCTAACACCGGGGAG. The chain uses TRBV7-3 and TRBJ2-2; D remains unclear. The DNA ends 3 residues before the CDR3 does, and the rest of the CDR3 is filled in from the germline J gene. The length of the CDR3 is 16 residues. Trimming removed 2 bases at V and 2 bases at J, with 12 bases between. CDR1 and CDR2 (germline): SGHTA, FQGTGA.

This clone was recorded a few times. CDR3 DNA, as far as it was read: TGTGCCAGTAGTATCAATTCAGGCAGCTTTGGCTACGAG. Amino acids: CASSINSGSFGYE. The CDR3 reads in full as CASSINSGSFGYEQYF. The J gene is TRBJ2-7, the V gene TRBV19, with D hard to call. The read falls 3 residues short of the CDR3 end, and the missing part is taken from the germline J gene. The length of the CDR3 is 16 residues. Germline V gene sequence: CDR1 LNHDA, CDR2 SQIVND (reference sequence). V lost 3 bases and J 3 bases, leaving 18 bases between the germline ends.

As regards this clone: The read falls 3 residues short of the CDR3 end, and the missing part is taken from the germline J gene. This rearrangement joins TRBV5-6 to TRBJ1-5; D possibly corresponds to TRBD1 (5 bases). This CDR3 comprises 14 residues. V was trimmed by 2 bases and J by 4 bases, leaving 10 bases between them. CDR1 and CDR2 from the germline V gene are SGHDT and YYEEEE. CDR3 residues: CASSFSAGNQPQHF. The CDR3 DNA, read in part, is TGTGCCAGCAGCTTCTCCGCAGGGAATCAGCCC.

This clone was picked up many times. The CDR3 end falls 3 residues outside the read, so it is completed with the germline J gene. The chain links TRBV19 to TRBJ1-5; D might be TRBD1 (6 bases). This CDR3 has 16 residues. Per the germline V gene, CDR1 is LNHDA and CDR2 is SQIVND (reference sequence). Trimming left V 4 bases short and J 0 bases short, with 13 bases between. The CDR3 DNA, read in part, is TGTGCCAGTAGTACGATAACAGGGTATAGCAATCAGCCC. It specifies CASSTITGYSNQP. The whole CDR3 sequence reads CASSTITGYSNQPQHF. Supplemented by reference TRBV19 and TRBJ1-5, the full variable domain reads DGGITQSPKYLFRKEGQNVTLSCEQNLNHDAMYWYRQDPGQGLRLIYYSQIVNDFQKGDIAEGYSVSREKKESFPLTVTSAQKNPTAFYLCASSTITGYSNQPQHFGDGTRLSIL.

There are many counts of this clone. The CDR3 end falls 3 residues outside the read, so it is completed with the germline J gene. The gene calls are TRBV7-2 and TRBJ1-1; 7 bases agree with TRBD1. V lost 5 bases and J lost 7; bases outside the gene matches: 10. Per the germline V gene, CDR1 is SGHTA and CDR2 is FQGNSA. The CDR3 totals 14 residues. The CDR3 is CASSTQTGLVEAFF. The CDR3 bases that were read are TGTGCCAGCAGCACACAGACAGGGCTTGTTGAA.

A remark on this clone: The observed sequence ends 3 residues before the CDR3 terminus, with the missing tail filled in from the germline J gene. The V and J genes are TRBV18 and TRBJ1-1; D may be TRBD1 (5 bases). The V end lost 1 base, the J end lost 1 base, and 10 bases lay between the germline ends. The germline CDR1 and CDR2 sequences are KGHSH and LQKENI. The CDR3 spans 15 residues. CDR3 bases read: TGTGCCAGCTCACCACAGACAGTCAGGAACACTGAA. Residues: CASSPQTVRNTE. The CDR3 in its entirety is CASSPQTVRNTEAFF.

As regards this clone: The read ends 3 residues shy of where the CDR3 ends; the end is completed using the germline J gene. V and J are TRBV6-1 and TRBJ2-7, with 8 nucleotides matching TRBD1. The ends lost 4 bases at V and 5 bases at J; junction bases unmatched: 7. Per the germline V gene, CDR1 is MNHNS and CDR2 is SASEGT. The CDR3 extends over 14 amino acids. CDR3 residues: CASSGGQAYHEQYF. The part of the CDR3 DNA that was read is TGTGCCAGCAGTGGGGGACAGGCATACCACGAG.

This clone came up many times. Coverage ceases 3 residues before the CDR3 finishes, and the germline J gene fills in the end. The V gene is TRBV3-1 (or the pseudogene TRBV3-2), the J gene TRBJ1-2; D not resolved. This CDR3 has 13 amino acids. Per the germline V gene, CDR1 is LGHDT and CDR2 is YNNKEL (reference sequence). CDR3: CASSQNAATGYTF. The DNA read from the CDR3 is TGTGCCAGCAGTCAGAATGCGGCCACGGGC.

The sequenced part of the CDR3 DNA is TGTGCCTGGACCAACAGCAGGGCCTATGGC. It translates to CAWTNSRAYG. The whole CDR3 region reads CAWTNSRAYGYTF. The genes are TRBV30 and TRBJ1-2; maybe TRBD1 (5 bases). The read stops 3 residues short of the end of the CDR3; the missing end is completed from the germline J gene. CDR1 and CDR2 from the germline V gene are GTSNPN and SVGIG (reference sequence). This CDR3 has 13 residues. Trimming removed 4 bases at V and 4 bases at J, with 13 bases between.

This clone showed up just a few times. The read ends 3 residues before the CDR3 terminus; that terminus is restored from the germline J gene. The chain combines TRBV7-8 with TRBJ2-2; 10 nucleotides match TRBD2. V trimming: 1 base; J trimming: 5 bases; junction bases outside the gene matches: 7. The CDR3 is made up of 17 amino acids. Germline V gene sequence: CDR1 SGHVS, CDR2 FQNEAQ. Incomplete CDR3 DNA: TGTGCCAGCAGCTTAGTGCCCAGCGGGGGGGGAACCGGGGAG. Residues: CASSLVPSGGGTGE. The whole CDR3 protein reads CASSLVPSGGGTGELFF.

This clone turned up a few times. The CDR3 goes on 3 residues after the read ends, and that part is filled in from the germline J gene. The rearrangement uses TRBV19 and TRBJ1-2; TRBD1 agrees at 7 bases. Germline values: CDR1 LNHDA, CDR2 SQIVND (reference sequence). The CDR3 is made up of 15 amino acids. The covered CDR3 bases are TGTGCCAGTAGTATATCCGGGACAGCTCTTCGGGGC. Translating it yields CASSISGTALRG. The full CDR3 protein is CASSISGTALRGYTF.

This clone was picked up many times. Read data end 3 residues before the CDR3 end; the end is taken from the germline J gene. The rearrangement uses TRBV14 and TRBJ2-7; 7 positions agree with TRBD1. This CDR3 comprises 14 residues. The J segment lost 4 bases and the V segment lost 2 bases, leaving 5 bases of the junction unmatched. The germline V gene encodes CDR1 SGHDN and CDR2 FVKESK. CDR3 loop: CASSQRQGLYEQYF. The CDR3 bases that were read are TGTGCCAGCAGCCAAAGACAGGGTTTGTACGAG.

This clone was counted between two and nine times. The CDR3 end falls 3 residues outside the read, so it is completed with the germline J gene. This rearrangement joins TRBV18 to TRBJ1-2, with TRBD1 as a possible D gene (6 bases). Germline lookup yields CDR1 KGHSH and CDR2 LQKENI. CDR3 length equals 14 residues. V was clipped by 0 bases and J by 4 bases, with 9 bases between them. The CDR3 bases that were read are TGTGCCAGCTCACCACCGGCCAGGGGCTATGGC. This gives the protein CASSPPARGYG. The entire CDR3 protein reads CASSPPARGYGYTF.